These T cell receptor beta chains were read from a single sample in a study of OX40 agonist ivuxolimab in advanced cancers. Produced via immunoSEQ multiplex PCR; TCRdb's table is partial and in-frame only. The sample holds about 68,000 clones, roughly nine tenths seen once. The specimen was CD4+ or CD8+ T cells sorted from blood, collected in a trial of the OX40 agonist ivuxolimab. These receptors were obtained from an adult with an advanced solid tumor such as melanoma, head and neck, liver or kidney cancer. The CDR3 runs from the conserved cysteine through the conserved F or W. Each record gives: J gene, V gene, clone size, D gene, CDR3 DNA, CDR3 protein. A D gene is named only where the DNA matches it firmly. The size field is filled for only some rows; it gives once, few, many or a size class.

TRBJ2-7,TRBV19,once,.,TGTGCCAGTAGTAAGATAGCGGACCCTTCCTACGAGCAGTACTTC,CASSKIADPSYEQYF
TRBJ2-1,TRBV9,.,TRBD2,TGTGCCAGCAGCGTAGTCGGGGGGACGGGTGAGCAGTTCTTC,CASSVVGGTGEQFF
TRBJ1-5,TRBV28,.,.,TGTGCCAGTCGAGGCCCCAATCAGCCCCAGCATTTT,CASRGPNQPQHF
TRBJ1-1,TRBV19,.,TRBD1,TGTGCCAGTAGTGCCGGACAGGTGGGCACTGAAGCTTTCTTT,CASSAGQVGTEAFF
TRBJ1-2,TRBV7-9,.,.,TGTGCCAGCAGCTCCTTGGGGGGCTCAGCGATCTACACCTTC,CASSSLGGSAIYTF
TRBJ2-2,TRBV5-1,.,TRBD2,TGCGCCAGCAGCAGTACTAGCGGGAACACCGGGGAGCTGTTTTTT,CASSSTSGNTGELFF
TRBJ1-2,TRBV2,.,.,TGTGCCAGCAGTGAAGCGCTCAGGGGCCATGGCTACACCTTC,CASSEALRGHGYTF
TRBJ2-1,TRBV5-1,.,.,TGCGCCAGCAGCTTGGCAGGGTATAGTACGCAGTTCTTC,CASSLAGYSTQFF
TRBJ1-4,TRBV25-1,.,.,TGTGCCAGCAGTGCAGACCTCCTGGTTGAAAAACTGTTTTTT,CASSADLLVEKLFF
TRBJ2-1,TRBV4-1,.,TRBD2,TGCGCCAGCAGCCAACCCCTTAGCGGACTAGCGAGCTCCTACAATGAGCAGTTCTTC,CASSQPLSGLASSYNEQFF
TRBJ2-2,TRBV4-1,.,TRBD2,TGCGCCAGCAGCCCTTTAGATATGGGACTAGCCCGCGGGGAGCTGTTTTTT,CASSPLDMGLARGELFF
TRBJ1-5,TRBV2,.,TRBD1,TGTGCCAGCAGTAACACAAACAGGGGCGGGAATCAGCCCCAGCATTTT,CASSNTNRGGNQPQHF
TRBJ1-2,TRBV28,.,TRBD1,TGTGCCAGCAGTTATACCGGGACAGGGGGCGTCGGGTATGGCTACACCTTC,CASSYTGTGGVGYGYTF
TRBJ2-7,TRBV15,.,TRBD2,TGTGCCACCAGCAGGGAAGGACTAGCGGGCAGACCTAGGAGCTCCTACGAGCAGTACTTC,CATSREGLAGRPRSSYEQYF
TRBJ2-7,TRBV6-5,.,.,TGTGCCAGCAGTCGACAGAGCTCCTACGAGCAGTACTTC,CASSRQSSYEQYF
TRBJ1-1,TRBV7-3,.,.,TGTGCCAGCAGCACCTCAGTTGAACATGAAGCTTTCTTT,CASSTSVEHEAFF
TRBJ2-1,TRBV19,.,TRBD1,TGTGCCAGTAGTATAGCTGGGACAGGGGGTCTCTATGAGCAGTTCTTC,CASSIAGTGGLYEQFF
TRBJ1-5,TRBV2,once,.,TGTGCCAGCAGTGAATTTCGGGCAGGCCAGCCCCAGCATTTT,CASSEFRAGQPQHF
TRBJ1-5,TRBV6-1,.,.,TGTGCCAGCAGTGATTGGGGGGCTAAGAGACATAGCAATCAGCCCCAGCATTTT,CASSDWGAKRHSNQPQHF
TRBJ1-3,TRBV14,.,.,TGTGCCAGCAGCCAAGATTCAGGGCGAAACACCATATATTTT,CASSQDSGRNTIYF
TRBJ1-4,TRBV27,.,.,TGTGCCACAAATACCCACGCGGGGGCGGGACGAGGTCTTTCTAATGAAAAACTGTTTTTT,CATNTHAGAGRGLSNEKLFF
TRBJ1-2,TRBV6-5,.,.,TGTGCCAGCAGTCCCCGGTCCTCTGTCTATGGCTACACCTTC,CASSPRSSVYGYTF
TRBJ2-7,TRBV5-1,.,TRBD1,TGCGCCAGCAGCCTAAGGGACAGCTACTCTTACGAGCAGTACTTC,CASSLRDSYSYEQYF
TRBJ1-2,TRBV25-1,.,.,TGTGCCAGCAGTGATCCCTTAGCGGAGGGGTTTGGCTATGGCTACACCTTC,CASSDPLAEGFGYGYTF
TRBJ2-1,TRBV6-5,.,TRBD1,TGTGCCAGCAAGGGGGCCGGCCTAAATGAGCAGTTCTTC,CASKGAGLNEQFF
TRBJ2-7,TRBV11-2,.,.,TGTGCCAGCAGCTTAGAGCGGAGCTCCTACGAGCAGTACTTC,CASSLERSSYEQYF
TRBJ1-5,TRBV5-1,.,.,TGCGCCAGCAGCTTGGTTCCAGGGGTGAAGCCCCAGCATTTT,CASSLVPGVKPQHF
TRBJ2-1,TRBV19,.,TRBD2,TGTGCCAGTAGTAAACTAGCGGGAGGGGGTGAGCAGTTCTTC,CASSKLAGGGEQFF
TRBJ2-7,TRBV27,.,TRBD1,TGTGCCACCAGACCTATTACCGGGACAGCCCCCCACGAGCAGTACTTC,CATRPITGTAPHEQYF
TRBJ2-2,TRBV7-3,once,TRBD1,TGTGCCAGCAGCTTACTTCCCCGGACAGGGGCCCTCGGCGGGGAGCTGTTTTTT,CASSLLPRTGALGGELFF
TRBJ2-2,TRBV5-4,.,TRBD2,TGTGCCAGCAGCTTGGACCCCCTACTAGCGGTCGGGGAGCTGTTTTTT,CASSLDPLLAVGELFF
TRBJ2-7,TRBV6-1,.,TRBD2,TGTGCCAGTAGGGACTACGACGAGCAGTACTTC,CASRDYDEQYF
TRBJ2-5,TRBV19,.,.,TGTGCCAGTAGTATAGCGTCGGGGGCCCAGTACTTC,CASSIASGAQYF
TRBJ1-1,TRBV2,.,.,TGTGCCAGCAGTCTAAAAGGGAACACTGAAGCTTTCTTT,CASSLKGNTEAFF
TRBJ1-5,TRBV28,.,.,TGTGCCAGCAGTTTAAGTCCTCCTTGGGGATCCAATCAGCCCCAGCATTTT,CASSLSPPWGSNQPQHF
TRBJ1-5,TRBV14,.,.,TGTGCCAGCAGCACAGATAGCAATCAGCCCCAGCATTTT,CASSTDSNQPQHF
TRBJ1-4,TRBV19,.,.,TGTGCCAGTAGGGGTAGAGAAAAACTGTTTTTT,CASRGREKLFF
TRBJ1-4,TRBV4-1,.,.,TGCGCCAGCAGCCAAGGGAGAGGCGAAAAACTGTTTTTT,CASSQGRGEKLFF
TRBJ2-4,TRBV15,.,TRBD1,TGTGCCACCAGCAGAGATCTGGGGGGAGGACAGGGGTCCAAAAACATTCAGTACTTC,CATSRDLGGGQGSKNIQYF
TRBJ1-5,TRBV5-6,.,TRBD1,TGTGCCAGCAGGAAGACAGGGAGGGATCAGCCCCAGCATTTT,CASRKTGRDQPQHF
TRBJ2-2,TRBV7-3,once,TRBD2,TGTGCCAGCAGCCGTGGGCGGGAGGGTACCGGGGAGCTGTTTTTT,CASSRGREGTGELFF
TRBJ2-7,TRBV7-8,.,TRBD2,TGTGCCAGCAGTAAAACTAGCGGGAGTCTCCTCGAGCAGTACTTC,CASSKTSGSLLEQYF
TRBJ2-1,TRBV7-3,.,.,TGTGCCAGCAGCTTACAAGGGGTATCCCCCAATGAGCAGTTCTTC,CASSLQGVSPNEQFF
TRBJ1-2,TRBV7-8,.,.,TGTGCCAGCAGCTTAGGGGGGAATAACTATGGCTACACCTTC,CASSLGGNNYGYTF
TRBJ2-7,TRBV6-6,few,.,TGTGCCAGCAGTTACACCTACGAGCAGTACTTC,CASSYTYEQYF
TRBJ2-2,TRBV5-4,.,.,TGTGCCAGCAGCTTGGACAGCCATAACACCGGGGAGCTGTTTTTT,CASSLDSHNTGELFF
TRBJ2-3,TRBV5-4,.,.,TGTGCCAGCAGCCGGAGCACAGATACGCAGTATTTT,CASSRSTDTQYF
TRBJ2-4,TRBV19,.,.,TGTGCCAGTAGTATTCATGAGGGTAATGCCAAAAACATTCAGTACTTC,CASSIHEGNAKNIQYF
TRBJ1-5,TRBV2,.,.,TGTGCCAGCATGCAGGAAAGCAATCAGCCCCAGCATTTT,CASMQESNQPQHF
TRBJ2-3,TRBV9,.,TRBD1,TGTGCCAGCAGCACCCGGCTAGGGCAGGGGGTGGCAGATACGCAGTATTTT,CASSTRLGQGVADTQYF
TRBJ1-1,TRBV6-1,.,TRBD1,TGTGCCAGCAGTGAAAGGTGGACAGGGAACACTGAAGCTTTCTTT,CASSERWTGNTEAFF
TRBJ2-7,TRBV5-1,.,.,TGCGCCAGCAGCTTGCGTGTGGATAGGGGACCCTCCTACGAGCAGTACTTC,CASSLRVDRGPSYEQYF
TRBJ2-5,TRBV2,.,.,TGTGCCAGCAGCTCAGGGAGGAAGGAGACCCAGTACTTC,CASSSGRKETQYF
TRBJ2-3,TRBV7-9,.,.,TGTGCCAGCTTACAGTGGGCCCTCACAGATACGCAGTATTTT,CASLQWALTDTQYF
TRBJ2-2,TRBV7-8,.,TRBD2,TGTGCCAGCAGCTCAATTATAGCGGGAGGCACCGGGGAGCTGTTTTTT,CASSSIIAGGTGELFF
TRBJ2-5,TRBV10-3,.,TRBD1,TGTGCCATCAGTGAGCGTACAGGGGTTGTCCAGACCCAGTACTTC,CAISERTGVVQTQYF
TRBJ2-5,TRBV2,few,TRBD1,TGTGCCAGCAGCATAGCCGGAACAGGGGGAGAGACCCAGTACTTC,CASSIAGTGGETQYF
TRBJ2-3,TRBV7-2,few,TRBD2,TGTGCCACCAGCGGGGGGAGCACAGATACGCAGTATTTT,CATSGGSTDTQYF
TRBJ2-7,TRBV7-6,once,.,TGTGCCAGCAGCTTGGCGGTCGGAGACTACGAGCAGTACTTC,CASSLAVGDYEQYF